A selection of T cell receptor beta chains follows, all from one sample in a study of blood T cell repertoires in COVID-19. Libraries were prepared by immunoSEQ multiplex PCR; TCRdb keeps only in-frame clonotypes and omits some of them. The sample yields 200,000 or so clones, more than 75% seen once. Material for sequencing was peripheral blood. The origin of the receptors is a man older than 75 with acute or convalescent COVID-19. Both conserved end residues are part of each CDR3. The order of the fields is V gene, D gene, J gene, clone size, CDR3 DNA, CDR3 protein. D genes are given only for firm matches. The size of a clone is reported for some rows only, either as once, few or many, or as a class for expanded clones.

V: TRBV5-1
D: TRBD1
J: TRBJ2-5
size: .
DNA: TGCGCCAGCAGCTACGACCCGTTGACAGGGGGAGAGACCCAGTACTTC
CDR3: CASSYDPLTGGETQYF

V: TRBV28
D: .
J: TRBJ2-2
size: .
DNA: TGTGCCAGCAGTCTTCGCCTCGGCAGGGGAACCACCGGGGAGCTGTTTTTT
CDR3: CASSLRLGRGTTGELFF

V: TRBV12-3/TRBV12-4
D: .
J: TRBJ1-2
size: .
DNA: TGTGCCAGCAGTTTTGGGCACCGAGAAGGCTACACCTTC
CDR3: CASSFGHREGYTF

V: TRBV3-1/TRBV3-2
D: TRBD2
J: TRBJ2-5
size: .
DNA: TGTGCCAGCAGCCAAGATACAGCGGGAGTACTAGAGACCCAGTACTTC
CDR3: CASSQDTAGVLETQYF

V: TRBV29-1
D: .
J: TRBJ1-4
size: .
DNA: TGCAGCGTTGCGGGGGGGGCGGATGAAAAACTGTTTTTT
CDR3: CSVAGGADEKLFF

V: TRBV13
D: TRBD1
J: TRBJ2-5
size: .
DNA: TGTGCCAGCAGCTTGGGACAGGGTGTGCGAGAGACCCAGTACTTC
CDR3: CASSLGQGVRETQYF

V: TRBV7-3
D: .
J: TRBJ1-1
size: .
DNA: TGTGCCAGCAGCTCGGGACACCCAAACACTGAAGCTTTCTTT
CDR3: CASSSGHPNTEAFF

V: TRBV7-2
D: .
J: TRBJ1-5
size: once
DNA: TGTGCCAGCAGCTTAGTAGGGGAACTAAATCAGCCCCAGCATTTT
CDR3: CASSLVGELNQPQHF

V: TRBV5-1
D: TRBD2
J: TRBJ2-3
size: .
DNA: TGCGCCAGCTCATTAGCGGGAGGGCCGGAAGATACGCAGTATTTT
CDR3: CASSLAGGPEDTQYF

V: TRBV6-2/TRBV6-3
D: TRBD1
J: TRBJ1-2
size: .
DNA: TGTGCCAGCAGTACAACCCAAGGACAGGCGTCCTATGGCTACACCTTC
CDR3: CASSTTQGQASYGYTF

V: TRBV24-1
D: .
J: TRBJ1-1
size: .
DNA: TGTGCCACCAGTGATTCCCAGGTTTCGAACACTGAAGCTTTCTTT
CDR3: CATSDSQVSNTEAFF

V: TRBV5-4
D: TRBD1
J: TRBJ2-5
size: once
DNA: TGTGCCAGCCACAGCTTATCCGGGACAGGGATTGGGACCCAGTACTTC
CDR3: CASHSLSGTGIGTQYF

V: TRBV30
D: .
J: TRBJ1-1
size: .
DNA: TGTGCCTGGAGTGTATTAGAGGGAATAGGAGCTTTCTTT
CDR3: CAWSVLEGIGAFF

V: TRBV11-3
D: TRBD1
J: TRBJ1-6
size: .
DNA: TGTGCCAGCAGCCAACAGGGGGATAATTCACCCCTCCACTTT
CDR3: CASSQQGDNSPLHF

V: TRBV18
D: .
J: TRBJ2-2
size: .
DNA: TGTGCCAGCTCGCGACAGACCGGGGAGCTGTTTTTT
CDR3: CASSRQTGELFF

V: TRBV28
D: .
J: TRBJ1-5
size: .
DNA: TGTGCCTCAAACGGGGGGCCTCAGCCCCAGCATTTT
CDR3: CASNGGPQPQHF

V: TRBV6-5
D: .
J: TRBJ1-2
size: .
DNA: TGTGCCAGCCAAAAGGGGCTCTCTGGCTACACCTTC
CDR3: CASQKGLSGYTF

V: TRBV18
D: .
J: TRBJ2-7
size: .
DNA: TGTGCCAGCTCACTAGCACAAGGGGCCTCCTACGAGCAGTACTTC
CDR3: CASSLAQGASYEQYF

V: TRBV7-2
D: TRBD1
J: TRBJ2-2
size: .
DNA: TGTGCCAGCAGCTTACGAGGGACAGGGGTCACCGGGGAGCTGTTTTTT
CDR3: CASSLRGTGVTGELFF

V: TRBV5-1
D: .
J: TRBJ2-1
size: .
DNA: TGCGCCAGCAGCTTGACTACTGGTGAGCAGTTCTTC
CDR3: CASSLTTGEQFF

V: TRBV19
D: TRBD2
J: TRBJ2-3
size: .
DNA: TGTGCCAGTAAGACTAGCGGAAACACAGATACGCAGTATTTT
CDR3: CASKTSGNTDTQYF

V: TRBV9
D: .
J: TRBJ2-5
size: .
DNA: TGTGCCAGCAGCGTAGCTGTAGCATGGCAAGAGACCCAGTACTTC
CDR3: CASSVAVAWQETQYF

V: TRBV5-1
D: .
J: TRBJ2-3
size: .
DNA: TGCGCCAGCCGATTGGAACAGGGCCTCCCGCAAGATACGCAGTATTTT
CDR3: CASRLEQGLPQDTQYF

V: TRBV10-3
D: .
J: TRBJ1-1
size: few
DNA: TGTGCCATCAGTGGCCGCACAGGGATGAACACTGAAGCTTTCTTT
CDR3: CAISGRTGMNTEAFF

V: TRBV6-5
D: .
J: TRBJ2-5
size: .
DNA: TGTGCCAGCAGTTACTCGAAGGCGGAGATCGGGACCCAGTACTTC
CDR3: CASSYSKAEIGTQYF

V: TRBV19
D: TRBD2
J: TRBJ2-1
size: .
DNA: TGTGCCAGTAGTATCACTAGCGGGCACTCCTACAATGAGCAGTTCTTC
CDR3: CASSITSGHSYNEQFF

V: TRBV29-1
D: .
J: TRBJ2-1
size: .
DNA: TGCAGCGTTGAACGGAGCTCCTACAATGAGCAGTTCTTC
CDR3: CSVERSSYNEQFF

V: TRBV29-1
D: TRBD1
J: TRBJ1-2
size: .
DNA: TGCAGCGTTGAAAGTGCGGGACAGGGTAACTATGGCTACACCTTC
CDR3: CSVESAGQGNYGYTF

V: TRBV5-1
D: TRBD2
J: TRBJ2-1
size: .
DNA: TGCGCCAGCAGCCGAGAGAGCGGGATTTTGGATGAGCAGTTCTTC
CDR3: CASSRESGILDEQFF

V: TRBV10-3
D: .
J: TRBJ1-2
size: .
DNA: TGTGCCATCTCCCGCGCAAACTATGGCTACACCTTC
CDR3: CAISRANYGYTF

V: TRBV19
D: TRBD2
J: TRBJ2-2
size: .
DNA: TGTGCCAGTAGTATAGGGGGAGGGCGTCCTAACACCGGGGAGCTGTTTTTT
CDR3: CASSIGGGRPNTGELFF

V: TRBV6-6
D: TRBD1
J: TRBJ1-3
size: .
DNA: TGTGCCAGCAGCCAAAGGACAGGGGGCAACACCATATATTTT
CDR3: CASSQRTGGNTIYF

V: TRBV25-1
D: TRBD1
J: TRBJ1-3
size: .
DNA: TGTGCCAGCAGTGGCAGGGGGAAGTATCTCAACACCATATATTTT
CDR3: CASSGRGKYLNTIYF

V: TRBV6-5
D: .
J: TRBJ2-2
size: .
DNA: TGTGCCAGCGGCCTTGGGGGGAGCGGTACCGGGGAGCTGTTTTTT
CDR3: CASGLGGSGTGELFF

V: TRBV7-9
D: .
J: TRBJ2-7
size: few
DNA: TGTGCCAGCAGCTTAGTAAGCCACGAGCAGTACTTC
CDR3: CASSLVSHEQYF

V: TRBV7-9
D: .
J: TRBJ1-4
size: .
DNA: TGTGCCAGCAGCAGTCCGGGGTCTAATGAAAAACTGTTTTTT
CDR3: CASSSPGSNEKLFF

V: TRBV7-2
D: TRBD1
J: TRBJ2-7
size: .
DNA: TGTGCCAGCAGGGCAACAGGGGGCCGGAGCGAGCAGTACTTC
CDR3: CASRATGGRSEQYF

V: TRBV6-2/TRBV6-3
D: .
J: TRBJ1-5
size: .
DNA: TGTGCCAGCAGTAAGGACTCGACTCTCAATCAGCCCCAGCATTTT
CDR3: CASSKDSTLNQPQHF

V: TRBV6-1
D: .
J: TRBJ1-5
size: few
DNA: TGTGCCAGCAGTGAAGGAACAGGTTATTATCAGCCCCAGCATTTT
CDR3: CASSEGTGYYQPQHF

V: TRBV3-1/TRBV3-2
D: .
J: TRBJ1-2
size: once
DNA: TGTGCCAGCAGCCCCCAGGGGACCAGAACGATAGCTAACTATGGCTACACCTTC
CDR3: CASSPQGTRTIANYGYTF

V: TRBV24-1
D: .
J: TRBJ2-1
size: .
DNA: TGTGCCACCAGTGATACCGGCAATGAGCAGTTCTTC
CDR3: CATSDTGNEQFF

V: TRBV7-8
D: .
J: TRBJ2-5
size: .
DNA: TGTGCCAGCAGCCCAAAGGAAGGGGTCCAAGAGACCCAGTACTTC
CDR3: CASSPKEGVQETQYF

V: TRBV18
D: TRBD2
J: TRBJ2-7
size: .
DNA: TGTGCCAGCTCACCCCTGGGTAGCGGGAGTTACGAGCAGTACTTC
CDR3: CASSPLGSGSYEQYF

V: TRBV6-2/TRBV6-3
D: TRBD2
J: TRBJ2-1
size: once
DNA: TGTGCCAGCAGCTCCGGGACTAGCGTTTACAATGAGCAGTTCTTC
CDR3: CASSSGTSVYNEQFF

V: TRBV7-6
D: TRBD1
J: TRBJ2-5
size: .
DNA: TGTGCCAGCAACAAATACCCTCGGACAGGACGGTACCAAGAGACCCAGTACTTC
CDR3: CASNKYPRTGRYQETQYF

V: TRBV7-9
D: TRBD1
J: TRBJ2-3
size: .
DNA: TGTGCCAGCAGCGACACAGGGGGAGGTACAAATACGCAGTATTTT
CDR3: CASSDTGGGTNTQYF

V: TRBV10-3
D: .
J: TRBJ1-2
size: once
DNA: TGTGCCATCAGTCAAATTACCGGGACAAGGGGCTACACCTTC
CDR3: CAISQITGTRGYTF

V: TRBV10-3
D: TRBD1
J: TRBJ2-7
size: .
DNA: TGTGCCATCAGTGAGGCGACAGGGGGCTCCTACGAGCAGTACTTC
CDR3: CAISEATGGSYEQYF

V: TRBV7-2
D: .
J: TRBJ2-1
size: .
DNA: TGTGCCAGCAGCTCGACACGGGAGATAGGCAATGAGCAGTTCTTC
CDR3: CASSSTREIGNEQFF

V: TRBV7-2
D: TRBD2
J: TRBJ2-1
size: .
DNA: TGTGCCAGCAGCTCTCTAGCGGGAGGAAGCTACAATGAGCAGTTCTTC
CDR3: CASSSLAGGSYNEQFF

V: TRBV30
D: .
J: TRBJ2-1
size: .
DNA: TGTGCCTGGGATATAAGGGGGAACAATGAGCAGTTCTTC
CDR3: CAWDIRGNNEQFF

V: TRBV14
D: TRBD2
J: TRBJ2-1
size: few
DNA: TGTGCCAGCAGCCAAGATCTGCGGGGGTACAATGAGCAGTTCTTC
CDR3: CASSQDLRGYNEQFF

V: TRBV7-3
D: .
J: TRBJ2-2
size: .
DNA: TGTGCCAGCAGCTCTTTCAACACCGGGGAGCTGTTTTTT
CDR3: CASSSFNTGELFF

V: TRBV6-1
D: .
J: TRBJ2-7
size: few
DNA: TGTGCCAGCAGTGAACCCTGGCAGGGCTACGAGCAGTACTTC
CDR3: CASSEPWQGYEQYF

V: TRBV6-4
D: TRBD2
J: TRBJ2-1
size: few
DNA: TGTGCCAGCAGCCCACTAGCGGGGAGGGCCTACAATGAGCAGTTCTTC
CDR3: CASSPLAGRAYNEQFF